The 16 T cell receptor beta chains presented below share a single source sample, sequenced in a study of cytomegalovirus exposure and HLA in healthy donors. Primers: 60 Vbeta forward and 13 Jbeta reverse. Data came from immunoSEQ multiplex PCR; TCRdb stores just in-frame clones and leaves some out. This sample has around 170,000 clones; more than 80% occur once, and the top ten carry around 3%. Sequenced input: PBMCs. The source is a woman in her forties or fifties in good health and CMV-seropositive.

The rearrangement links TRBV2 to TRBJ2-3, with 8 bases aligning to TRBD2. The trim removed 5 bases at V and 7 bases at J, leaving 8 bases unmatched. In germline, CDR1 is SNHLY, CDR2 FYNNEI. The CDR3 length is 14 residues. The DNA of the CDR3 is TGTGCCAGCAGTCGGGACGGGGGGGCTCATACGCAGTATTTT. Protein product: CASSRDGGAHTQYF.

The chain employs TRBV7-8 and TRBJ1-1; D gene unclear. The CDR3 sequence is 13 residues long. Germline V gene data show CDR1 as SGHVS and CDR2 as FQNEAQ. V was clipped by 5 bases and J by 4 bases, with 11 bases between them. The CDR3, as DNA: TGTGCCAGCAGCACACGAACGGGCACTGAAGCTTTCTTT. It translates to CASSTRTGTEAFF.

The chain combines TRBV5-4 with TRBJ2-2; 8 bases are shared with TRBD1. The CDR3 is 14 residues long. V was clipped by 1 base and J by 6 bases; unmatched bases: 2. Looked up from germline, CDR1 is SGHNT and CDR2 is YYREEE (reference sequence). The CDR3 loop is CASSLRTGSGELFF. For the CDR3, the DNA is TGTGCCAGCAGCTTGCGGACAGGGTCCGGGGAGCTGTTTTTT.

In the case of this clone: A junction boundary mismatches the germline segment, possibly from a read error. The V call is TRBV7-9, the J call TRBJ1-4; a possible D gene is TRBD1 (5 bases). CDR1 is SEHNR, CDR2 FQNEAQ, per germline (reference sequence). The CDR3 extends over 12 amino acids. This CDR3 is CSSSPLAGQLFF. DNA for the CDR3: TGTTCCAGCAGCCCACTGGCGGGGCAACTGTTTTTT.

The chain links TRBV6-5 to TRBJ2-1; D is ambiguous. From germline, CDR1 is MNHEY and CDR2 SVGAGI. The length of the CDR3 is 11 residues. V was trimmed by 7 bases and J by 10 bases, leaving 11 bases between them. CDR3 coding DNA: TGTGCCAGCACCTCCCCGTTCGAGCAGTTCTTC. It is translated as CASTSPFEQFF.

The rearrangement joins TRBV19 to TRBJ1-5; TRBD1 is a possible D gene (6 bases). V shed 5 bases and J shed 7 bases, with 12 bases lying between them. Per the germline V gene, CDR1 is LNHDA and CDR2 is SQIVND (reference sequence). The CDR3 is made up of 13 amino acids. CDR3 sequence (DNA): TGTGCCAGTAGTCTACAGGGCCGACAGCCCCAGCATTTT. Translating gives CASSLQGRQPQHF. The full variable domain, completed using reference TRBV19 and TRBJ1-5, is DGGITQSPKYLFRKEGQNVTLSCEQNLNHDAMYWYRQDPGQGLRLIYYSQIVNDFQKGDIAEGYSVSREKKESFPLTVTSAQKNPTAFYLCASSLQGRQPQHFGDGTRLSIL.

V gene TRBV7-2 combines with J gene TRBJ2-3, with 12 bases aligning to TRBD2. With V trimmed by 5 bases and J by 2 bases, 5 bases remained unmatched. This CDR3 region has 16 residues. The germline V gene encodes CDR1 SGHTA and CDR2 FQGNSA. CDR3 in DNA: TGTGCCAGCAGCCCCGGACTAGCGGGGTTCACAGATACGCAGTATTTT. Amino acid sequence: CASSPGLAGFTDTQYF.

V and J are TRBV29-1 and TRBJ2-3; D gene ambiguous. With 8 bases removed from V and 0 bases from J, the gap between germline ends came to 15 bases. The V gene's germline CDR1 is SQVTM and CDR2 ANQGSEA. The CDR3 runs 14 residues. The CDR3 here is CSTRLASSTDTQYF. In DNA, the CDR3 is TGCAGCACAAGACTGGCTTCTAGCACAGATACGCAGTATTTT.

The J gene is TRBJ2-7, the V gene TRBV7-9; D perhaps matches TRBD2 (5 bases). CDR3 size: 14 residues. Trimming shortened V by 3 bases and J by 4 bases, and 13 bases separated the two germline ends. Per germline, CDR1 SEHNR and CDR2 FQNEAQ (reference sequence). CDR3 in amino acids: CASSFPGMGYEQYF. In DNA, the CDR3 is TGTGCCAGCAGCTTCCCGGGGATGGGGTACGAGCAGTACTTC.

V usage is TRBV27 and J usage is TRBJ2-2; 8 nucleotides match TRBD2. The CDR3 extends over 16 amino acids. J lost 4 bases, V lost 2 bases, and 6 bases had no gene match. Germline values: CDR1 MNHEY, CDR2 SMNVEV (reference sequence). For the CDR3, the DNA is TGTGCCAGCAGTTTAGTCGGGACTAGTGGCACCGGGGAGCTGTTTTTT. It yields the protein CASSLVGTSGTGELFF.

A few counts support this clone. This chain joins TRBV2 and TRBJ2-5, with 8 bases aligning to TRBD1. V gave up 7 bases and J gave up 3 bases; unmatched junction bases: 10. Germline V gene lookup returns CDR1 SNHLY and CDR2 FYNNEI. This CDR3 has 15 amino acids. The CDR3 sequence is CASTSTGTGKETQYF. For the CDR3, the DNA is TGTGCCAGCACCAGTACCGGGACAGGAAAAGAGACCCAGTACTTC.

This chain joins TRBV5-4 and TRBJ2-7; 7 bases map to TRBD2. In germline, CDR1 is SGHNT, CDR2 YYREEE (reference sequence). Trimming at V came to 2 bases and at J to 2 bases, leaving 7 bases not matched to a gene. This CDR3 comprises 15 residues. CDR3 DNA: TGTGCCAGCAGCTTCCCTGGGCGGGAGACCTACGAGCAGTACTTC. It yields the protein CASSFPGRETYEQYF.

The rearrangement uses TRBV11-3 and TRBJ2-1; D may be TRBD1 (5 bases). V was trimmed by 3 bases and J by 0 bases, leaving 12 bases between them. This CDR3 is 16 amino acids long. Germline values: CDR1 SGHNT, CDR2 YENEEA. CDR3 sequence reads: CASSFLGRGSYNEQFF. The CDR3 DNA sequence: TGTGCCAGCAGCTTTCTTGGTAGGGGCTCCTACAATGAGCAGTTCTTC.

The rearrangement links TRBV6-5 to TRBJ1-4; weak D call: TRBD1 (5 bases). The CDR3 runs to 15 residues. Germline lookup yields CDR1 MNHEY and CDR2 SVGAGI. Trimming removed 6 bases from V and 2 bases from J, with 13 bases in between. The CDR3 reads CASSPGGVTNEKLFF. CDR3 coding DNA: TGTGCCAGCAGCCCCGGGGGGGTGACTAATGAAAAACTGTTTTTT.

The DNA of the CDR3 is TGCGCCAGCAGCTCCGGACTAGCGGGGCCTAATGAGCAGTTCTTC. It translates to CASSSGLAGPNEQFF. This rearrangement joins TRBV5-1 to TRBJ2-1; 12 bases are shared with TRBD2. Trimming removed 3 bases from V and 7 bases from J; junction bases left unmatched: 5. CDR1 SGHRS and CDR2 YFSETQ come from the germline V gene. This CDR3 is built from 15 residues.

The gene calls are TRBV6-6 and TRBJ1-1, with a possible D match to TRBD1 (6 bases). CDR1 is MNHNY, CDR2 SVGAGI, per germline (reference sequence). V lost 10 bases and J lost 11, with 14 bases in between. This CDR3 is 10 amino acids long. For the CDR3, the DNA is TGTGCCACGGGAGGGGGTCACGCTTTCTTT. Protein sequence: CATGGGHAFF.